The 17 T cell receptor beta chains below come from one sample, sequenced in a study of PD-1 blockade in mismatch repair-deficient tumors. The data were produced by immunoSEQ multiplex PCR, yet TCRdb's version contains in-frame clones alone and is incomplete. This repertoire shows about 84,000 clones, roughly 80% found once; its top ten account for roughly 2.6%. Sequences were derived from peripheral blood, sampled 12 weeks after starting pembrolizumab. Receptors were obtained from an adult with mismatch repair-deficient cancer.

The chain is built from TRBV6-6 and TRBJ2-1; no clear D gene. V was trimmed by 0 bases and J by 10 bases, leaving 10 bases between them. The germline CDR1 and CDR2 sequences are MNHNY and SVGAGI (reference sequence). The CDR3 extends over 13 amino acids. The CDR3, as DNA: TGTGCCAGCAGTTACTCTCTCCAGAGGGAGCAGTTCTTC. Its translation: CASSYSLQREQFF.

The chain carries TRBV12-5 and TRBJ2-4; TRBD2 agrees at 13 bases. The CDR3 totals 16 residues. V was pared by 5 bases and J by 6 bases, with 7 bases of the junction left unmatched. Germline-derived CDR1 and CDR2 are LGHNT and FRNRAP. The CDR3 spells CASGQGTSGKGNIQYF. CDR3 bases: TGTGCTAGTGGTCAAGGGACTAGCGGGAAGGGAAACATTCAGTACTTC. The complete variable domain, with remaining parts taken from reference TRBV12-5 and TRBJ2-4, reads DARVTQTPRHKVTEMGQEVTMRCQPILGHNTVFWYRQTMMQGLELLAYFRNRAPLDDSGMPKDRFSAEMPDATLATLKIQPSEPRDSAVYFCASGQGTSGKGNIQYFGAGTRLSVL.

This chain uses TRBV27 with TRBJ2-6; the D is unclear. The V gene's germline CDR1 is MNHEY and CDR2 SMNVEV (reference sequence). V was cut by 3 bases and J by 4 bases, with 16 bases left in between. This CDR3 has 17 amino acids. The CDR3 region is CASSFSLPWGGANVLTF. The DNA of the CDR3 is TGTGCCAGCAGTTTTTCCCTCCCCTGGGGAGGGGCCAACGTCCTGACTTTC.

The rearrangement joins TRBV5-1 to TRBJ2-7; D is undetermined. The germline V gene encodes CDR1 SGHRS and CDR2 YFSETQ. The CDR3 has 14 amino acids. Trimming left V 4 bases short and J 0 bases short, with 11 bases between. The CDR3 sequence is CASSEGAASYEQYF. The CDR3 nucleotides read TGCGCCAGCAGCGAAGGAGCCGCCTCCTACGAGCAGTACTTC.

The chain joins TRBV29-1 to TRBJ2-1; 11 bases line up with TRBD1. Germline CDR1 and CDR2: SQVTM and ANQGSEA. V lost 3 bases and J lost 0; bases outside the gene matches: 4. This CDR3 is 16 amino acids long. The CDR3 protein is CSVDGTGGGSYNEQFF. In DNA form, the CDR3 reads TGCAGCGTTGATGGGACAGGGGGAGGCTCCTACAATGAGCAGTTCTTC.

V and J are TRBV5-1 and TRBJ2-1; D is possibly TRBD2 (7 bases). The V end lost 1 base, the J end lost 0 bases, and 17 bases lay between the germline ends. The CDR3 covers 18 residues. The germline V gene encodes CDR1 SGHRS and CDR2 YFSETQ. The CDR3 loop reads CASSLRGIAGLSYNEQFF. The CDR3 DNA sequence: TGCGCCAGCAGCTTGAGGGGGATAGCGGGCCTCTCCTACAATGAGCAGTTCTTC. Variable domain in full (rest from reference TRBV5-1 and TRBJ2-1): KAGVTQTPRYLIKTRGQQVTLSCSPISGHRSVSWYQQTPGQGLQFLFEYFSETQRNKGNFPGRFSGRQFSNSRSEMNVSTLELGDSALYLCASSLRGIAGLSYNEQFFGPGTRLTVL.

The chain has TRBV27 and TRBJ1-1; D unclear. CDR1 is MNHEY, CDR2 SMNVEV, per germline (reference sequence). The CDR3 has 13 amino acids. Between the trimmed V and J ends, which lost 1 base and 5 bases, there was a span of 8 bases. CDR3 in amino acids: CASSLFLGTEAFF. Here the CDR3 DNA reads TGTGCCAGCAGTTTATTTTTAGGGACTGAAGCTTTCTTT.

The rearrangement links TRBV29-1 to TRBJ2-3; 8 nucleotides match TRBD2. V was clipped by 2 bases and J by 0 bases; unmatched bases: 7. Looked up from germline, CDR1 is SQVTM and CDR2 is ANQGSEA. The CDR3 runs to 16 residues. The CDR3 sequence: CSVEFVAGLSTDTQYF. The DNA of the CDR3 is TGCAGCGTTGAATTTGTAGCGGGGCTTAGCACAGATACGCAGTATTTT.

This clone appeared a few times. The CDR3 coding sequence is TGTGCCAGCTCACAAGGGGTTTCTCAGCCCCAGCATTTT. This codes for CASSQGVSQPQHF. The rearrangement joins TRBV18 to TRBJ1-5, with D perhaps TRBD1 (5 bases). The CDR3 runs 13 residues. V lost 4 bases to trimming and J lost 6 bases, with 10 bases between them. The germline CDR1 and CDR2 sequences are KGHSH and LQKENI.

The chain joins TRBV19 to TRBJ1-2; D may be TRBD1 (5 bases). V was pared by 10 bases and J by 3 bases, with 15 bases between. CDR1 is LNHDA, CDR2 SQIVND, per germline (reference sequence). CDR3 length equals 13 residues. This CDR3 is CATRSRGDYGYTF. The CDR3 DNA reads as TGTGCCACTAGATCCCGGGGGGACTATGGCTACACCTTC.

The chain recombines TRBV10-3 with TRBJ2-2; D gene ambiguous. CDR3 length equals 13 residues. Trimming left V 2 bases short and J 6 bases short, with 7 bases between. Germline CDR1 and CDR2: ENHRY and SYGVKD. CDR3 protein: CAISEAKSGELFF. The DNA for the CDR3 is TGTGCCATCAGTGAGGCTAAATCCGGGGAGCTGTTTTTT.

The V and J genes are TRBV9 and TRBJ2-3; 11 bases agree with TRBD2. The junction had 5 bases not matched to a gene; V was cut back by 0 bases and J by 8 bases. The CDR3 is made up of 15 amino acids. Germline V CDR1 and CDR2: SGDLS, YYNGEE. The DNA of the CDR3 is TGTGCCAGCAGCGTAGCTAGCGGGAGGCTCGCTACGCAGTATTTT. This encodes CASSVASGRLATQYF.

This clone has only a few counts. The V and J genes are TRBV5-1 and TRBJ2-7; D unclear. CDR1 and CDR2 from the germline V gene are SGHRS and YFSETQ. This CDR3 is 14 amino acids long. Trimming left V 4 bases short and J 0 bases short, with 11 bases between. Written as DNA, the CDR3 is TGCGCCAGCAGCCCCGGCAGTCCCTCCTACGAGCAGTACTTC. This encodes CASSPGSPSYEQYF.

J is TRBJ1-3 and V is TRBV7-2, with D unclear. Trimming left V 5 bases short and J 0 bases short, with 11 bases between. The germline gives CDR1 SGHTA, CDR2 FQGNSA. CDR3 size: 15 residues. The CDR3 DNA sequence: TGTGCCAGCAGCCCCCAGACTTACTCTGGAAACACCATATATTTT. Translation gives CASSPQTYSGNTIYF.

This rearrangement joins TRBV28 to TRBJ1-4; D is uncertain. Trimming cost V 5 bases and J 0 bases, with 16 bases left between them. The CDR3 is 17 amino acids. Germline loops: CDR1 MDHEN, CDR2 SYDVKM. CDR3 sequence: CASSALARVTTNEKLFF. The CDR3 DNA sequence: TGTGCCAGCAGTGCTTTAGCGCGAGTGACAACTAATGAAAAACTGTTTTTT.

This rearrangement joins TRBV19 to TRBJ1-1; 7 bases map to TRBD1. The V gene's germline CDR1 is LNHDA and CDR2 SQIVND (reference sequence). The trim removed 4 bases at V and 6 bases at J, leaving 5 bases unmatched. The CDR3 is made up of 13 amino acids. CDR3 loop: CASSNTGQSEAFF. The CDR3 coding sequence is TGTGCCAGTAGTAACACGGGACAGTCTGAAGCTTTCTTT.

Only a few counts were recorded for this clone. The chain joins TRBV7-2 to TRBJ2-3; a weak D match, TRBD2 (6 bases). Per the germline V gene, CDR1 is SGHTA and CDR2 is FQGNSA. The germline V and J ends were trimmed by 5 bases and 0 bases, with 12 bases remaining between them. The CDR3 is 15 amino acids. The CDR3 sequence: CASSPVGGSTDTQYF. CDR3 nucleotides: TGTGCCAGCAGCCCAGTCGGGGGAAGCACAGATACGCAGTATTTT.